The 15 T cell receptor beta chains given below trace back to one sample, sequenced in a study of T cells after yellow fever vaccination. TCRdb used MiXCR to reprocess the 5' RACE reads, holding one entry per CDR3 protein. The sample has under 300,000 distinct CDR3 sequences, 6.9% seen once; the top ten hold 0.85%. Sequencing was performed on CD4+ T cells sorted from PBMCs, taken 15 days after the yellow fever booster vaccination. The origin of the receptors is a man aged 30 to 39 who received the YFV17D yellow fever vaccine.

This clonotype was seen only a few times. This rearrangement joins TRBV7-2 to TRBJ1-1; D might be TRBD1 (5 bases). Germline assignment: CDR1 SGHTA and CDR2 FQGNSA. The V gene lost 0 bases and the J gene lost 5 bases, with 10 bases spanning the gap. The CDR3 extends over 14 amino acids. The CDR3 reads CASSLAGAQTEAFF. Here the CDR3 DNA reads TGTGCCAGCAGCTTAGCTGGGGCTCAGACTGAAGCTTTCTTT.

V gene TRBV29-1 combines with J gene TRBJ2-7, with D hard to call. V was pared by 5 bases and J by 7 bases, with 15 bases between. The CDR3 is made up of 12 amino acids. Per germline, CDR1 SQVTM and CDR2 ANQGSEA. As DNA, the CDR3 is TGCAGCGTTTCTGCCTCCCTTGGGGAGCAGTACTTC. Translation gives CSVSASLGEQYF.

This chain connects TRBV28 to TRBJ2-3; D is undetermined. The CDR3 extends over 12 amino acids. From germline, CDR1 is MDHEN and CDR2 SYDVKM. The V end was cut by 2 bases, the J end by 9 bases, with 9 bases between. The DNA for the CDR3 is TGTGCCAGCAGTTTAAGGGCTCGCACGCAGTATTTT. Protein product: CASSLRARTQYF.

This clonotype was detected only a few times. DNA for the CDR3: TGTGCCAGCAGCAGCTATAATTCACCCCTCCACTTT. Translation gives CASSSYNSPLHF. The gene calls are TRBV7-2 and TRBJ1-6; D remains unclear. With 5 bases removed from V and 3 bases from J, the gap between germline ends came to 2 bases. The CDR3 is 12 amino acids. Germline-derived CDR1 and CDR2 are SGHTA and FQGNSA.

The chain is built from TRBV20-1 and TRBJ2-1, with 11 nucleotides matching TRBD2. The CDR3 loop spans 15 amino acids. Unmatched junction bases numbered 11, after V lost 5 bases and J lost 8 bases. CDR1 DFQATT and CDR2 SNEGSKA come from the germline V gene (reference sequence). CDR3 sequence: CSAPSLAGVGDEQFF. For the CDR3, the DNA is TGCAGTGCTCCCTCACTAGCGGGAGTCGGCGATGAGCAGTTCTTC.

The chain recombines TRBV7-2 with TRBJ1-6, with TRBD1 identical over 7 bases. CDR3 length: 14 amino acids. After removal of 5 bases from V and 6 bases from J, the junction contained 4 bases not matched to a gene. Looked up from germline, CDR1 is SGHTA and CDR2 is FQGNSA. The CDR3 DNA reads TGTGCCAGCAGCCGGGACAGCTTTAATTCACCCCTCCACTTT. This encodes CASSRDSFNSPLHF.

This clonotype was observed at least ten times. This sequence joins TRBV29-1 and TRBJ2-2, with TRBD1 as a possible D gene (5 bases). V lost 4 bases to trimming and J lost 8 bases, with 11 bases between them. The CDR3 has 12 residues. The germline V gene has CDR1 SQVTM and CDR2 ANQGSEA. In DNA form, the CDR3 reads TGCAGCGTTGCTAGGGGAATTGGGGAGCTGTTTTTT. Its protein is CSVARGIGELFF.

This clonotype was counted many times. V gene TRBV10-1 combines with J gene TRBJ2-3, with D unresolved. Germline CDR1 WNHNN, CDR2 SYGVQD (reference sequence). CDR3 length: 14 amino acids. Trimming removed 6 bases from V and 0 bases from J, with 10 bases in between. The CDR3 sequence is CASSDTPSTDTQYF. Here the CDR3 DNA reads TGCGCCAGCAGCGATACCCCTAGCACAGATACGCAGTATTTT.

This clonotype was found many times. This chain joins TRBV12-3 or TRBV12-4 and TRBJ2-5; TRBD2 aligns across 7 bases. This CDR3 comprises 14 residues. V gave up 6 bases and J gave up 2 bases; unmatched junction bases: 6. In DNA, the CDR3 is TGTGCCAGCAGCCGACGAGCGGGGCAAGAGACCCAGTACTTC. It encodes CASSRRAGQETQYF.

This clonotype has a count of ten or more. The genes are TRBV19 and TRBJ2-7; 7 nucleotides match TRBD1. Germline lookup yields CDR1 LNHDA and CDR2 SQIVND (reference sequence). Trimming removed 5 bases from V and 3 bases from J; junction bases left unmatched: 10. The CDR3 runs 15 residues. The CDR3 coding sequence is TGTGCCAGTAGTGCGAGGACAGGTGACATCTACGAGCAGTACTTC. This codes for CASSARTGDIYEQYF.

A few counts support this clonotype. This chain joins TRBV10-3 and TRBJ2-5, with a possible D match to TRBD2 (5 bases). Germline CDR1 ENHRY, CDR2 SYGVKD. The length of the CDR3 is 15 residues. Trimming removed 3 bases from V and 9 bases from J, with 20 bases in between. The CDR3 DNA reads TGTGCCATCAGTGAACCGGCTAGCCCCGGGTCGTCCCAGTACTTC. It encodes CAISEPASPGSSQYF.

The sample holds many counts of this clonotype. The DNA for the CDR3 is TGTGCCAGCAGCCTTAGCGGGAGAGAGACCCAGTACTTC. This encodes CASSLSGRETQYF. The rearrangement uses TRBV7-3 and TRBJ2-5; 9 bases line up with TRBD2. The length of the CDR3 is 13 residues. After removal of 5 bases from V and 4 bases from J, the junction contained 2 bases not matched to a gene. Germline CDR1 and CDR2: SGHTA and FQGTGA.

The chain combines TRBV10-2 with TRBJ2-1; 9 nucleotides match TRBD2. Germline lookup yields CDR1 WSHSY and CDR2 SAAADI. The J segment lost 3 bases and the V segment lost 8 bases, leaving 8 bases of the junction unmatched. This CDR3 has 15 residues. CDR3 amino acids: CASRGREGLYNEQFF. The DNA of the CDR3 is TGCGCCAGCCGTGGGCGGGAGGGACTCTACAATGAGCAGTTCTTC.

This clonotype was seen more than once but under ten times. V gene TRBV6-2 or TRBV6-3 combines with J gene TRBJ2-5; a weak D match, TRBD2 (6 bases). The CDR3 has 15 residues. Germline CDR1 MNHEY, CDR2 SVGEGT. The germline V and J ends were trimmed by 6 bases and 2 bases, with 16 bases remaining between them. The CDR3 bases are TGTGCCAGCAGCTCTTTAGCGGAACCTCAAGAGACCCAGTACTTC. It yields the protein CASSSLAEPQETQYF.

This clonotype showed up many times. The rearrangement links TRBV20-1 to TRBJ2-7; 10 nucleotides align to TRBD2. The ends lost 5 bases at V and 6 bases at J; junction bases unmatched: 7. Per the germline V gene, CDR1 is DFQATT and CDR2 is SNEGSKA (reference sequence). The CDR3 spans 13 residues. The CDR3 nucleotides are TGCAGTGCTCGAACTAGCGGGACCCTCGAGCAGTACTTC. Its translation is CSARTSGTLEQYF.